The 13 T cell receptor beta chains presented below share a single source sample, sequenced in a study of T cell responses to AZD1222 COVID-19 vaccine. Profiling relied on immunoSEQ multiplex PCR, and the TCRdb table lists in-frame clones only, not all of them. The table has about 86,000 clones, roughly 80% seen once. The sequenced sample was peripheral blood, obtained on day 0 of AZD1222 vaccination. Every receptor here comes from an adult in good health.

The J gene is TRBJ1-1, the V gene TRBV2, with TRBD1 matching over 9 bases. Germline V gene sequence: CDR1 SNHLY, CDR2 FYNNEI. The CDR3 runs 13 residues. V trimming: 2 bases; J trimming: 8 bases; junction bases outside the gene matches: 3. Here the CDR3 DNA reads TGTGCCAGCAGTGAACAGGGGACAGGGGAAGCTTTCTTT. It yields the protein CASSEQGTGEAFF. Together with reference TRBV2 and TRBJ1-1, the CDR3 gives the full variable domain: EPEVTQTPSHQVTQMGQEVILRCVPISNHLYFYWYRQILGQKVEFLVSFYNNEISEKSEIFDDQFSVERPDGSNFTLKIRSTKLEDSAMYFCASSEQGTGEAFFGQGTRLTVV.

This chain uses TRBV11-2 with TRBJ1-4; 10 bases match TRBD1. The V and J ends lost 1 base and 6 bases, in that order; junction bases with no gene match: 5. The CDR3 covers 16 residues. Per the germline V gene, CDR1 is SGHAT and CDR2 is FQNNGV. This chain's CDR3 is CASSLAPGQGDEKLFF. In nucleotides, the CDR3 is TGTGCCAGCAGCTTAGCTCCCGGACAGGGGGATGAAAAACTGTTTTTT.

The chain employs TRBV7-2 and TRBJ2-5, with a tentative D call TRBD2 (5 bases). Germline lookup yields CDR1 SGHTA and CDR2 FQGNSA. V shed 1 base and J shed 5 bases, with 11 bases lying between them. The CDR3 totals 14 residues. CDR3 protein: CASSLGGRAETQYF. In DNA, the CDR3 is TGTGCCAGCAGCTTAGGAGGGCGTGCGGAGACCCAGTACTTC.

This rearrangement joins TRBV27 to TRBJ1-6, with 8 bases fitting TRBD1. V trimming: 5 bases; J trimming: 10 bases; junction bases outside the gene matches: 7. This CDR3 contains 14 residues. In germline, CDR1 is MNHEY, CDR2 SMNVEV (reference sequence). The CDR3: CASSPQGAISPLHF. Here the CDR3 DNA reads TGTGCCAGCAGTCCCCAGGGGGCAATCTCACCCCTCCACTTT.

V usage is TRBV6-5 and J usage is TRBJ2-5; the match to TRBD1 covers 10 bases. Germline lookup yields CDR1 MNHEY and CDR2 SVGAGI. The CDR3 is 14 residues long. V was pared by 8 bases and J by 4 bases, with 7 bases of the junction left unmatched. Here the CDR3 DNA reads TGTGCCAGCCGCCGGGGACAGGGGTTAGAGACCCAGTACTTC. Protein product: CASRRGQGLETQYF.

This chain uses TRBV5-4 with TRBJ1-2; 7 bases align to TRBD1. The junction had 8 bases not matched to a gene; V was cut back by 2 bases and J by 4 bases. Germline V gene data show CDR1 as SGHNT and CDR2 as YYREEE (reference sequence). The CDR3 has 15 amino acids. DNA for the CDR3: TGTGCCAGCAGCTTACCTACAGGGGTAGGCTATGGCTACACCTTC. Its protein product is CASSLPTGVGYGYTF.

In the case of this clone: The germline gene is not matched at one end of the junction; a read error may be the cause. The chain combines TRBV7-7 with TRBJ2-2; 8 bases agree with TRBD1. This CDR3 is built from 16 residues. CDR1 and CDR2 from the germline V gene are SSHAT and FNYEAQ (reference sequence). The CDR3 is CASSSGQGMDTGELFF. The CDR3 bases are TGTGCTAGCAGTTCTGGACAGGGTATGGACACCGGGGAGCTGTTTTTT.

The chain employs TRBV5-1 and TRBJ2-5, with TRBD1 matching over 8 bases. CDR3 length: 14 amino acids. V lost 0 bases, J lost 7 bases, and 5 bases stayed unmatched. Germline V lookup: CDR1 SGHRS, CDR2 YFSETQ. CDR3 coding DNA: TGCGCCAGCAGCTTGGGACAGGGGCCCGGGACCCAGTACTTC. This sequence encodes CASSLGQGPGTQYF.

DNA for the CDR3: TGTGCCATCAGTGAGTCGAGGGGGGGGCGAAGCAATCAGCCCCAGCATTTT. Translation gives CAISESRGGRSNQPQHF. This chain uses TRBV10-3 with TRBJ1-5; weak D call: TRBD1 (6 bases). Germline V CDR1 and CDR2: ENHRY, SYGVKD. This CDR3 has 17 residues. V dropped 0 bases and J dropped 1 base, with 13 bases sitting between them.

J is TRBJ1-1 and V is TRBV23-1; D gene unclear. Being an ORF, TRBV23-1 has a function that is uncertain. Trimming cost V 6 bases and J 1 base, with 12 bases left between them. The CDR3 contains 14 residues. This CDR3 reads CASSRVRANTEAFF. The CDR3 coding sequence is TGCGCCAGCAGCAGAGTGCGGGCGAACACTGAAGCTTTCTTT.

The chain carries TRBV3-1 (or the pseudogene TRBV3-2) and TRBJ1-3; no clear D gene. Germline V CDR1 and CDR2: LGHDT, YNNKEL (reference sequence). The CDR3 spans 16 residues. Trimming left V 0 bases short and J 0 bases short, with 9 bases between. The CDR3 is CASSQDAGLSGNTIYF. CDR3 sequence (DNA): TGTGCCAGCAGCCAAGATGCGGGTCTCTCTGGAAACACCATATATTTT.

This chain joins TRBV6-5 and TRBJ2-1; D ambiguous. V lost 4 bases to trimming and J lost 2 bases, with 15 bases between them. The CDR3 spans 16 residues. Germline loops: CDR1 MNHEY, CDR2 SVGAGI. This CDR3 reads CASSFLHKFPYNEQFF. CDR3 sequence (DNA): TGTGCCAGCAGTTTCCTCCATAAGTTCCCCTACAATGAGCAGTTCTTC.

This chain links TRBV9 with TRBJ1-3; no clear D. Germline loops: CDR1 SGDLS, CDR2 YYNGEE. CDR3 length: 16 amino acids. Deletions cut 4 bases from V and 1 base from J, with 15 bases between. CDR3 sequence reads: CASSQGSLPSGNTIYF. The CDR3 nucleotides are TGTGCCAGCAGCCAAGGAAGTCTACCATCTGGAAACACCATATATTTT.